The 22 T cell receptor beta chains below all came from one sample that was sequenced in a study of T-cell reconstitution after alpha-beta-depleted transplantation in children. The library targeted TCRbeta and was prepared with unique molecular identifiers. TCRdb analysed the PCR reads with MiXCR anew, one entry per CDR3 protein. Here the sample spans tens of thousands of distinct CDR3 sequences, roughly 6% being singletons. The input for sequencing was PBMCs, mostly from graft donor cells, taken 180 days after TCRalphabeta/CD19-depleted stem cell transplant. The receptors shown here come from a male patient younger than 18 who had a stem cell transplant for acute myeloid leukemia, so the T cells may come from the graft donor.

This clonotype was counted at least ten times. The V gene is TRBV15, the J gene TRBJ2-5; 8 nucleotides match TRBD2. Trimming took 2 bases from V and 5 from J; bases not matched to a gene: 7. Per the germline V gene, CDR1 is LNHNV and CDR2 is YYDKDF (reference sequence). The CDR3 totals 15 residues. CDR3: CATSRWREVLETQYF. In DNA form, the CDR3 reads TGTGCCACCAGCAGATGGCGGGAGGTGCTGGAGACCCAGTACTTC. Together with reference TRBV15 and TRBJ2-5, the CDR3 gives the full variable domain: DAMVIQNPRYQVTQFGKPVTLSCSQTLNHNVMYWYQQKSSQAPKLLFHYYDKDFNNEADTPDNFQSRRPNTSFCFLDIRSPGLGDTAMYLCATSRWREVLETQYFGPGTRLLVL.

This clonotype occurred many times. This chain uses TRBV29-1 with TRBJ2-1; no firm D call. Germline-derived CDR1 and CDR2 are SQVTM and ANQGSEA. CDR3 size: 12 residues. Trimming removed 7 bases from V and 7 bases from J, with 14 bases in between. CDR3 in DNA: TGCAGCGCCAATCGAATAGGGAATGAGCAGTTCTTC. Protein product: CSANRIGNEQFF.

This clonotype has a count of ten or more. The chain couples TRBV12-3 or TRBV12-4 to TRBJ1-2; tentatively, D is TRBD1 (5 bases). The length of the CDR3 is 13 residues. V was cut by 3 bases and J by 9 bases, with 14 bases left in between. Here the CDR3 reads CASSFGVDRSYTF. The CDR3 DNA reads TGTGCCAGCAGTTTTGGTGTCGACAGAAGCTACACCTTC.

This clonotype came up many times. This chain connects TRBV20-1 to TRBJ2-1; possible D gene TRBD2, 6 bases. Germline assignment: CDR1 DFQATT and CDR2 SNEGSKA (reference sequence). Trimming took 3 bases from V and 4 from J, leaving 16 bases between them. The CDR3 sequence is 15 residues long. CDR3 sequence reads: CSARALGTPYNEQFF. The DNA of the CDR3 is TGCAGTGCTAGGGCCCTCGGGACTCCATACAATGAGCAGTTCTTC.

Ten or more counts support this clonotype. The V gene is TRBV7-6, the J gene TRBJ2-3, with 10 nucleotides matching TRBD2. This CDR3 comprises 15 residues. The germline CDR1 and CDR2 sequences are SGHVS and FNYEAQ. V dropped 4 bases and J dropped 3; count of bases not matched to a gene: 4. The CDR3 DNA is TGTGCCAGCAGCTCTAGCGGGAGTACGACAGATACGCAGTATTTT. It codes for CASSSSGSTTDTQYF.

This clonotype was seen ten or more times. This rearrangement joins TRBV6-5 to TRBJ2-3; possible D gene TRBD1, 5 bases. Trimming removed 3 bases from V and 4 bases from J, with 11 bases in between. From germline, CDR1 is MNHEY and CDR2 SVGAGI. The CDR3 covers 14 residues. DNA of the CDR3: TGTGCCAGCAGTTATGGGGCCCGCGCAGATACGCAGTATTTT. Amino acid sequence: CASSYGARADTQYF.

This clonotype has at least ten counts. The V call is TRBV19, the J call TRBJ1-1, with D unresolved. The CDR3 runs to 15 residues. V lost 1 base and J 6 bases, leaving 15 bases between the germline ends. Germline values: CDR1 LNHDA, CDR2 SQIVND (reference sequence). The CDR3 is CASSIAGFAEAEAFF. Written as DNA, the CDR3 is TGTGCCAGTAGTATAGCCGGATTCGCCGAGGCTGAAGCTTTCTTT.

This clonotype was counted at least ten times. The genes are TRBV5-1 and TRBJ2-7, with TRBD1 matching over 8 bases. Germline V CDR1 and CDR2: SGHRS, YFSETQ. The CDR3 has 13 residues. With 4 bases clipped from V and 6 bases from J, the junction kept 6 bases outside the gene matches. CDR3 amino acids: CASSLGQGGEQYF. The CDR3, as DNA: TGCGCCAGCAGCCTAGGACAGGGAGGCGAGCAGTACTTC.

This clonotype was counted many times. V gene TRBV5-1 combines with J gene TRBJ2-2, with 8 bases identical to TRBD2. Trimming at V came to 0 bases and at J to 0 bases, leaving 4 bases not matched to a gene. The CDR3 contains 17 residues. The germline CDR1 and CDR2 sequences are SGHRS and YFSETQ. The CDR3 loop reads CASSLGSGGANTGELFF. The CDR3 coding sequence is TGCGCCAGCAGCTTGGGATCCGGGGGGGCGAACACCGGGGAGCTGTTTTTT.

This clonotype was counted many times. The chain has TRBV12-3 or TRBV12-4 and TRBJ1-2; a possible D gene is TRBD1 (6 bases). Trimming took 7 bases from V and 3 from J, leaving 15 bases between them. The CDR3 covers 14 residues. CDR3 DNA sequence: TGTGCCAGCACCCCCTCAGGGGTATACTATGGCTACACCTTC. Protein product: CASTPSGVYYGYTF.

This clonotype has a count of ten or more. J is TRBJ2-2 and V is TRBV28; 7 bases match TRBD1. With 6 bases clipped from V and 7 bases from J, the junction kept 5 bases outside the gene matches. Germline V CDR1 and CDR2: MDHEN, SYDVKM. The CDR3 is made up of 13 amino acids. The CDR3 DNA is TGTGCCAGCAGGGGACAGTTAGTCGGGGAGCTGTTTTTT. The encoded protein is CASRGQLVGELFF.

This clonotype appeared many times. The chain combines TRBV7-2 with TRBJ2-5; 8 nucleotides agree with TRBD2. This CDR3 is 17 amino acids long. Unmatched junction bases numbered 8, after V lost 1 base and J lost 1 base. Germline V gene sequence: CDR1 SGHTA, CDR2 FQGNSA. CDR3 in amino acids: CASSLVLAGPIQETQYF. The CDR3 region has the DNA TGTGCCAGCAGCTTAGTGCTAGCGGGCCCAATCCAAGAGACCCAGTACTTC.

This clonotype was found a few times. The rearrangement joins TRBV12-3 or TRBV12-4 to TRBJ2-4; 9 nucleotides match TRBD2. The CDR3 totals 19 residues. In DNA form, the CDR3 reads TGTACCCTCAGTAATGCAGTGGGGCGACTAGCGGCAGCCAAAAACATTCAGTACTTC. Its translation is CTLSNAVGRLAAAKNIQYF.

The table lists this clonotype with many counts. The chain carries TRBV6-2 or TRBV6-3 and TRBJ2-7; TRBD2 matches at 15 bases. The germline gives CDR1 MNHEY, CDR2 SVGEGT. The ends lost 6 bases at V and 7 bases at J; junction bases unmatched: 7. The CDR3 totals 15 residues. The CDR3 sequence is CASRPGLAGGKEQYF. The CDR3 nucleotides are TGTGCCAGCAGACCGGGACTAGCGGGAGGTAAAGAGCAGTACTTC.

The sample holds many counts of this clonotype. The gene calls are TRBV29-1 and TRBJ2-6; no definite D call. Germline V gene lookup returns CDR1 SQVTM and CDR2 ANQGSEA. The CDR3 has 13 amino acids. V was clipped by 4 bases and J by 2 bases, with 6 bases between them. The CDR3 coding sequence is TGCAGCGTTGGCCAGGCTGGGGCCAACGTCCTGACTTTC. Protein: CSVGQAGANVLTF. The variable domain in full, completed from reference TRBV29-1 and TRBJ2-6, reads SAVISQKPSRDICQRGTSLTIQCQVDSQVTMMFWYRQQPGQSLTLIATANQGSEATYESGFVIDKFPISRPNLTFSTLTVSNMSPEDSSIYLCSVGQAGANVLTFGAGSRLTVL.

This clonotype was picked up many times. This chain connects TRBV5-1 to TRBJ2-3, with 12 bases identical to TRBD2. Germline CDR1 SGHRS, CDR2 YFSETQ. The CDR3 covers 15 residues. After removal of 5 bases from V and 4 bases from J, the junction contained 5 bases not matched to a gene. The CDR3: CASRLAGGAPDTQYF. CDR3 nucleotides: TGCGCCAGCAGACTAGCGGGAGGTGCGCCAGATACGCAGTATTTT.

V is TRBV12-3 or TRBV12-4 and J is TRBJ2-3; D remains unclear. The V end lost 3 bases, the J end lost 5 bases, and 6 bases lay between the germline ends. The CDR3 runs 12 residues. CDR3 nucleotide sequence: TGTGCCAGCAGTTTTTTGCGAGATACGCAGTATTTT. It codes for CASSFLRDTQYF.

This clonotype was observed a handful of times. The chain joins TRBV5-4 to TRBJ2-5; 11 bases fit TRBD2. The CDR3 is 16 residues long. The junction had 8 bases not matched to a gene; V was cut back by 6 bases and J by 1 base. Germline V gene sequence: CDR1 SGHNT, CDR2 YYREEE (reference sequence). CDR3 protein: CASKEGGLAVQETQYF. Written as DNA, the CDR3 is TGTGCCAGCAAGGAGGGGGGACTAGCGGTCCAAGAGACCCAGTACTTC.

This clonotype was seen many times. V is TRBV3-1 and J is TRBJ2-1, with D possibly TRBD2 on 6 matching bases. Germline CDR1 and CDR2: LGHDT and YNNKEL (reference sequence). This CDR3 has 16 residues. Trimming cost V 4 bases and J 2 bases, with 15 bases left between them. The CDR3 is CASSRAGGAPYNEQFF. DNA for the CDR3: TGTGCCAGCAGCCGGGCCGGAGGGGCCCCCTACAATGAGCAGTTCTTC.

As concerns this clonotype: A much larger clone lies a single base off, so this may be a read error. CDR3 loop: CASTPHVTGRSTSGRGNKQFF. The CDR3 DNA follows: TGTGCCAGCACCCCTCATGTGACGGGGCGCTCTACTAGCGGGAGGGGAAATAAGCAGTTCTTC. The chain couples TRBV6-2 or TRBV6-3 to TRBJ2-1, with TRBD2 matching over 13 bases. The germline V gene encodes CDR1 MNHEY and CDR2 SVGEGT. CDR3 length: 21 residues. The V and J ends lost 7 bases and 11 bases, in that order; junction bases with no gene match: 29.

At least ten counts were recorded for this clonotype. This chain connects TRBV7-6 to TRBJ2-7, with TRBD2 matching over 11 bases. Germline CDR1 reads SGHVS; CDR2 reads FNYEAQ. V lost 5 bases to trimming and J lost 3 bases; unmatched junction nucleotides: 15. The CDR3 has 18 amino acids. This CDR3 is CASSAGLAAATSYYEQYF. The CDR3 DNA reads as TGTGCCAGCAGCGCGGGACTAGCGGCCGCTACGAGCTACTACGAGCAGTACTTC. The complete variable domain, with remaining parts taken from reference TRBV7-6 and TRBJ2-7, reads GAGVSQSPRYKVTKRGQDVALRCDPISGHVSLYWYRQALGQGPEFLTYFNYEAQQDKSGLPNDRFSAERPEGSISTLTIQRTEQRDSAMYRCASSAGLAAATSYYEQYFGPGTRLTVT.

This clonotype was seen at least ten times. In DNA, the CDR3 is TGTGCCACCAGTGAAGGGACAGGGGGCGAGGAGACCCAGTACTTC. Translation gives CATSEGTGGEETQYF. This chain connects TRBV24-1 to TRBJ2-5, with 12 bases aligning to TRBD1. The V and J ends lost 4 bases and 5 bases, in that order; junction bases with no gene match: 4. Per germline, CDR1 KGHDR and CDR2 SFDVKD. The CDR3 spans 15 residues.